The entry that follows covers one TCR beta chain sequence. These data come from a study of T cells in localized non-small cell lung cancer. CDR1 and CDR2 (germline): SGHTA, FQGNSA. V lost 5 bases and J lost 2; bases outside the gene matches: 9. This CDR3 is 15 amino acids long. Generated by immunoSEQ multiplex PCR, the TCRdb table keeps only in-frame clones and is missing some. The sample contains 37,000 or so clones, 88% of which appear only once. The sequence derives from a woman aged 40-69 years with stage I lung adenocarcinoma. The specimen was peripheral blood, collected before any cancer treatment. J is TRBJ2-7 and V is TRBV7-2, with 7 nucleotides matching TRBD1. CDR3 region: CASSPRQGAPYEQYF. CDR3 coding DNA: TGTGCCAGCAGCCCAAGACAGGGAGCCCCCTACGAGCAGTACTTC.